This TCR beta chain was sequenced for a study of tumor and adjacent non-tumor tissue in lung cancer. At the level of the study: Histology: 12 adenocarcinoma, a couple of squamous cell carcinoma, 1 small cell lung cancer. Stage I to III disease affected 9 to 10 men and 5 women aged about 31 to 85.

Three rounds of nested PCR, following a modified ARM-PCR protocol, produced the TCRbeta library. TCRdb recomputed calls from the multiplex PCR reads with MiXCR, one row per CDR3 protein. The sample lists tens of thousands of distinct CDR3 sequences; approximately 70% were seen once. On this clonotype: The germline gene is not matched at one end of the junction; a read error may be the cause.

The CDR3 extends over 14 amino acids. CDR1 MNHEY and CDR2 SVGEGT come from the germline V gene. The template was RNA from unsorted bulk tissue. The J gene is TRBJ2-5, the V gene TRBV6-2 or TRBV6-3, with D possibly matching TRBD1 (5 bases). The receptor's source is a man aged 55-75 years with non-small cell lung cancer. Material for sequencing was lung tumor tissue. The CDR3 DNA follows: TGTGCAAGCTGTTACTCTTGGACAAAAGAGACCCAGAACTTC. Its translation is CASCYSWTKETQNF.